This TCR beta chain was recorded in a study of blood T cell repertoires in COVID-19. Germline V lookup: CDR1 SGHNT, CDR2 YENEEA. Between the trimmed V and J ends, which lost 5 bases and 7 bases, there was a span of 18 bases. This CDR3 spans 15 amino acids. Clones were sequenced by immunoSEQ multiplex PCR, and TCRdb holds only the in-frame ones, with some missing. The sample carries roughly 300,000 clones, under 95% recorded once. The sequenced material came from PBMCs or T cells enriched from blood (not recorded which). The chain carries TRBV11-3 and TRBJ2-1; D may be TRBD1 (6 bases). The clonotype comes from a woman aged 25-40 years who had recovered from COVID-19. CDR3 amino acids: CASSQFTGSLNEQFF. DNA for the CDR3: TGTGCCAGCAGCCAATTCACAGGGTCCCTAAATGAGCAGTTCTTC.